These 5 T cell receptor beta chains came from one sample sequenced in a study of OX40 agonist ivuxolimab in advanced cancers. TCRdb's table, derived via immunoSEQ multiplex PCR, lists solely in-frame clones and lacks some. The table records some 80,000 clones, approximately 95% of them present only once. Material: CD4+ or CD8+ T cells sorted from blood, obtained in a trial of the OX40 agonist ivuxolimab. These TCRs come from an adult with an advanced solid tumor such as melanoma, head and neck, liver or kidney cancer.

The chain links TRBV7-9 to TRBJ1-2; 11 nucleotides match TRBD1. V lost 8 bases and J lost 4; bases outside the gene matches: 9. The CDR3 covers 15 residues. Germline lookup yields CDR1 SEHNR and CDR2 FQNEAQ (reference sequence). CDR3 coding DNA: TGTGCCAGCGGGGGGACAGGGGGAGGTGGCTATGGCTACACCTTC. This gives the protein CASGGTGGGGYGYTF.

The J gene is TRBJ2-1, the V gene TRBV5-1, with TRBD2 matching 7 bases. Germline assignment: CDR1 SGHRS and CDR2 YFSETQ. V shed 0 bases and J 4 bases; nucleotides not matched to a gene: 4. The CDR3 covers 15 residues. The CDR3 spells CASSLAGGNYNEQFF. The CDR3 coding sequence is TGCGCCAGCAGCTTGGCCGGGGGGAATTACAATGAGCAGTTCTTC.

The genes are TRBV19 and TRBJ1-2, with D unresolved. CDR1 and CDR2 (germline): LNHDA, SQIVND (reference sequence). The germline V and J ends were trimmed by 3 bases and 4 bases, with 12 bases remaining between them. The CDR3 runs 14 residues. This CDR3 is CASSIPTAPYGYTF. The CDR3 DNA reads TGTGCCAGTAGTATCCCAACGGCCCCCTATGGCTACACCTTC.

The rearrangement uses TRBV11-2 and TRBJ1-5; 11 bases align to TRBD1. Germline CDR1 and CDR2: SGHAT and FQNNGV. Trimming at V came to 2 bases and at J to 3 bases, leaving 9 bases not matched to a gene. CDR3 length equals 18 residues. CDR3: CASSLSGGQGGSNQPQHF. CDR3 DNA: TGTGCCAGCAGCTTATCCGGGGGACAGGGGGGGTCCAATCAGCCCCAGCATTTT.

This rearrangement joins TRBV2 to TRBJ2-7, with a weak D call TRBD1 (5 bases). CDR3 size: 15 residues. Germline V gene lookup returns CDR1 SNHLY and CDR2 FYNNEI. Trimming removed 1 base from V and 4 bases from J, with 14 bases in between. This chain's CDR3 is CASSEEGASPYEQYF. CDR3 DNA sequence: TGTGCCAGCAGTGAAGAAGGGGCCTCCCCGTACGAGCAGTACTTC. The full variable domain, in which reference TRBV2 and TRBJ2-7 provide the parts outside the CDR3, is EPEVTQTPSHQVTQMGQEVILRCVPISNHLYFYWYRQILGQKVEFLVSFYNNEISEKSEIFDDQFSVERPDGSNFTLKIRSTKLEDSAMYFCASSEEGASPYEQYFGPGTRLTVT.